The subject of this entry is one T cell receptor beta chain. Its target is not known. This entry belongs to a study of beta chain features in type 1 diabetes. Study-wide findings and caveats: Among type 1 diabetes patients, VDJ junctions had fewer insertions and more deletions. Type 1 diabetes patients had TCRB CDR3s that were shorter (moderately but significantly so) in all four CD4+ subsets.

The ends were cut back, 8 bases at V and 0 bases at J, with 16 bases in the middle. The CDR3 extends over 15 amino acids. Germline loops: CDR1 LNHDA, CDR2 SQIVND (reference sequence). A heparinised blood draw that averaged approximately 120 mL was obtained once from each donor. Purities in excess of 98% were seen in all sorted populations. The study reverse transcribed the entire isolated RNA, so it sequenced expressed TCRB transcripts. The protocol was immunoSEQ multiplex PCR, while the TCRdb copy is restricted to in-frame clones and leaves out a portion. The table includes under 850,000 clones, 13% detected once.

The material sequenced was naive CD4+ T cells from blood. The TCR sequence derives from a man aged 18 to 29 with type 1 diabetes. The J gene is TRBJ1-2, the V gene TRBV19; D perhaps matches TRBD1 (6 bases). CDR3 nucleotides: TGTGCCAGTCATGAGCAGGCAGGGGCTAACTATGGCTACACCTTC. This translates into CASHEQAGANYGYTF.